These 18 T cell receptor beta chains share one sample of origin, sequenced in a study of patients and donors after allogeneic stem cell transplantation. TCRdb called the RT-PCR reads again in MiXCR, with one record for every CDR3 protein. This table has about a million distinct CDR3 sequences, about 20% appearing once. Sequencing input: blood, either unsorted or a sorted T cell fraction (not recorded which). These receptors were obtained from a human donor who was either an allogeneic HSCT recipient or a stem cell or donor lymphocyte infusion donor (not recorded which). It is not recorded whose cells these are; they may come from a transplant donor.

There are many counts of this clonotype. This chain's CDR3 is CSASPLTSGRSYEQYF. DNA of the CDR3: TGCAGTGCTAGCCCCCTAACTAGCGGGAGGTCCTACGAGCAGTACTTC. This chain connects TRBV20-1 to TRBJ2-7, with 12 nucleotides matching TRBD2. Germline V lookup: CDR1 DFQATT, CDR2 SNEGSKA (reference sequence). Germline trimming cut 3 bases from V and 1 base from J; bases unmatched to any gene: 7. The CDR3 is 16 amino acids.

The V gene is TRBV7-3, the J gene TRBJ1-2; D is possibly TRBD1 (6 bases). The V gene lost 6 bases and the J gene lost 10 bases, with 24 bases spanning the gap. The CDR3 contains 15 residues. The germline V gene has CDR1 SGHTA and CDR2 FQGTGA. CDR3 in amino acids: CASSRLRGDNKDYTF. In DNA, the CDR3 is TGTGCCAGCAGTAGATTAAGGGGGGACAACAAGGACTACACCTTC.

This clonotype turned up a few times. The chain recombines TRBV20-1 with TRBJ1-1; D gene ambiguous. CDR1 is DFQATT and CDR2 is SNEGSKA in the germline V gene (reference sequence). The CDR3 is made up of 13 amino acids. V lost 7 bases, J lost 0 bases, and 12 bases lay in between. CDR3 coding DNA: TGCAGTGGCTTCCACATGGTGAACACTGAAGCTTTCTTT. It yields the protein CSGFHMVNTEAFF.

This clonotype was counted a few times. The chain is built from TRBV6-1 and TRBJ1-5, with a weak D call TRBD1 (5 bases). V was pared by 6 bases and J by 6 bases, with 15 bases between. Germline CDR1 and CDR2: MNHNS and SASEGT. CDR3 length: 14 amino acids. The chain's CDR3 is CASSGDGNRQPQHF. CDR3 DNA sequence: TGTGCCAGCAGCGGGGACGGGAACCGTCAGCCCCAGCATTTT.

This clonotype was seen only a few times. The chain has TRBV5-1 and TRBJ2-6; 10 bases are a match to TRBD1. V gave up 8 bases and J gave up 1 base; unmatched junction bases: 6. CDR1 SGHRS and CDR2 YFSETQ come from the germline V gene. The CDR3 has 16 amino acids. The CDR3 region is CASATGGKSGANVLTF. DNA for the CDR3: TGCGCCAGTGCGACAGGGGGCAAGTCTGGGGCCAACGTCCTGACTTTC. The full variable domain, completed using reference TRBV5-1 and TRBJ2-6, is KAGVTQTPRYLIKTRGQQVTLSCSPISGHRSVSWYQQTPGQGLQFLFEYFSETQRNKGNFPGRFSGRQFSNSRSEMNVSTLELGDSALYLCASATGGKSGANVLTFGAGSRLTVL.

This clonotype turned up a few times. The chain uses TRBV19 and TRBJ1-1; TRBD1 aligns across 7 bases. Germline CDR1 LNHDA, CDR2 SQIVND (reference sequence). Germline trimming cut 3 bases from V and 4 bases from J; bases unmatched to any gene: 8. This CDR3 spans 15 amino acids. CDR3 in DNA: TGTGCCAGTAGTATGGGATACAGGGGAGGCACTGAAGCTTTCTTT. Residues: CASSMGYRGGTEAFF.

The chain has TRBV29-1 and TRBJ1-2; D might be TRBD1 (6 bases). Germline loops: CDR1 SQVTM, CDR2 ANQGSEA. The CDR3 has 14 amino acids. V was pared by 2 bases and J by 5 bases, with 15 bases between. The CDR3 loop reads CSVEKRAGDYGYTF. CDR3 nucleotides: TGCAGCGTTGAAAAGAGGGCAGGGGATTATGGCTACACCTTC. Drawing the rest from reference TRBV29-1 and TRBJ1-2, the complete variable domain is SAVISQKPSRDICQRGTSLTIQCQVDSQVTMMFWYRQQPGQSLTLIATANQGSEATYESGFVIDKFPISRPNLTFSTLTVSNMSPEDSSIYLCSVEKRAGDYGYTFGSGTRLTVV.

The V call is TRBV14, the J call TRBJ1-6; D is unclear. With 4 bases removed from V and 4 bases from J, the gap between germline ends came to 8 bases. This CDR3 has 14 residues. Germline V gives CDR1 SGHDN, CDR2 FVKESK. CDR3 DNA: TGTGCCAGCAGCCTCCTGAGTTATAATTCACCCCTCCACTTT. Translation: CASSLLSYNSPLHF. Supplemented by reference TRBV14 and TRBJ1-6, the full variable domain reads EAGVTQFPSHSVIEKGQTVTLRCDPISGHDNLYWYRRVMGKEIKFLLHFVKESKQDESGMPNNRFLAERTGGTYSTLKVQPAELEDSGVYFCASSLLSYNSPLHFGNGTRLTVT.

In its sample, this clonotype was seen many times. The chain employs TRBV12-3 or TRBV12-4 and TRBJ2-1; possible D gene TRBD2, 7 bases. The V end lost 7 bases, the J end lost 8 bases, and 21 bases lay between the germline ends. The CDR3 has 15 amino acids. CDR3 residues: CASIPLGGGIDEQFF. CDR3 nucleotides: TGTGCCAGCATTCCCCTGGGGGGGGGCATCGATGAGCAGTTCTTC.

This clonotype was seen only a few times. V usage is TRBV6-2 or TRBV6-3 and J usage is TRBJ2-1; the match to TRBD2 covers 10 bases. The CDR3 covers 17 residues. The trim removed 4 bases at V and 4 bases at J, leaving 10 bases unmatched. Per germline, CDR1 MNHEY and CDR2 SVGEGT. CDR3 nucleotide sequence: TGTGCCAGCAGTTCCCCCTGGTTAGCGGGGGGATACAATGAGCAGTTCTTC. It is translated as CASSSPWLAGGYNEQFF.

The chain couples TRBV5-5 to TRBJ1-1, with a weak D call TRBD1 (6 bases). Trimming removed 0 bases from V and 4 bases from J, with 13 bases in between. From germline, CDR1 is SGHKS and CDR2 YYEKEE (reference sequence). CDR3 length equals 15 residues. This CDR3 is CASSLGGAGSTEAFF. The CDR3 nucleotides are TGTGCCAGCAGCTTGGGGGGGGCGGGGAGCACTGAAGCTTTCTTT.

The chain recombines TRBV18 with TRBJ1-5, with D perhaps TRBD1 (6 bases). The germline V gene encodes CDR1 KGHSH and CDR2 LQKENI. The V and J ends lost 3 bases and 6 bases respectively, with 12 bases between them. This CDR3 contains 14 residues. The DNA of the CDR3 is TGTGCCAGCTCACCGTGGGGGCGCGGTCAGCCCCAGCATTTT. This encodes CASSPWGRGQPQHF.

This clonotype has only a few counts. The chain has TRBV7-8 and TRBJ1-1; maybe TRBD1 (5 bases). The germline gives CDR1 SGHVS, CDR2 FQNEAQ. V was cut by 7 bases and J by 8 bases, with 26 bases left in between. This CDR3 is 16 amino acids long. The CDR3 bases are TGTGCCAGCACCCTACTCGGGGCGTCTGGTCCTTGGGAAGCTTTCTTT. It specifies CASTLLGASGPWEAFF.

The V and J genes are TRBV5-1 and TRBJ1-6; D unclear. Germline loops: CDR1 SGHRS, CDR2 YFSETQ. This CDR3 has 18 residues. The V gene lost 0 bases and the J gene lost 7 bases, with 20 bases spanning the gap. CDR3 in amino acids: CASSLDRRIGRTNSPLHF. The CDR3, as DNA: TGCGCCAGCAGCTTGGACAGAAGGATCGGAAGAACCAATTCACCCCTCCACTTT.

A few counts support this clonotype. The genes are TRBV7-2 and TRBJ1-3, with TRBD1 matching 10 bases. V dropped 5 bases and J dropped 1; count of bases not matched to a gene: 5. Germline V gene lookup returns CDR1 SGHTA and CDR2 FQGNSA. CDR3 size: 16 residues. CDR3 amino acids: CASSRPGQGSGNTIYF. For the CDR3, the DNA is TGTGCCAGCAGCAGACCGGGACAGGGGTCTGGAAACACCATATATTTT.

Worth noting for this clonotype: One base away lies a much larger clone, so this may be a sequencing read error. The chain links TRBV27 to TRBJ2-2, with D uncertain. CDR1 and CDR2 from the germline V gene are MNHEY and SMNVEV (reference sequence). The ends were cut back, 3 bases at V and 4 bases at J, with 3 bases in the middle. The CDR3 is 12 residues long. The CDR3 nucleotides are TGTGCCAGCAGTTTTACCACCGGGGAGCTGTTTTTT. This codes for CASSFTTGELFF.

In this sample, this clonotype turned up many times. This chain joins TRBV7-2 and TRBJ1-4; maybe TRBD1 (5 bases). V was cut by 4 bases and J by 3 bases, with 12 bases left in between. CDR1 SGHTA and CDR2 FQGNSA come from the germline V gene. The CDR3 runs 15 residues. CDR3 in amino acids: CASSWSGYANEKLFF. The DNA of the CDR3 is TGTGCCAGCAGCTGGTCAGGGTATGCTAATGAAAAACTGTTTTTT.

The chain has TRBV19 and TRBJ1-1, with D unclear. The germline V and J ends were trimmed by 5 bases and 6 bases, with 10 bases remaining between them. The CDR3 contains 12 residues. Germline V gene sequence: CDR1 LNHDA, CDR2 SQIVND (reference sequence). The DNA of the CDR3 is TGTGCCAGTAGTCCGGGTATAGCTGAAGCTTTCTTT. This translates into CASSPGIAEAFF.